Below, 20 T cell receptor beta chains from the same sample are listed, as sequenced in a study of blood T cell repertoires in COVID-19 (dated by TCRdb to about 2020). Library construction relied on the immunoSEQ multiplex PCR assay. In its TCRdb copy, this immuneACCESS table keeps in-frame sequences only and misses some clones. Where compared with another copy, unresolved V genes explain less than half of these, and the others have no known cause. Present in this sample are some 220,000 clones, roughly 88% of which were seen just once. 9.7% of the sample goes to the ten largest clones. Material for sequencing was peripheral blood. The receptors come from a man in his forties or fifties with active or convalescent COVID-19.

V is TRBV7-2 and J is TRBJ2-7, with 10 bases that match TRBD2. The V gene end was trimmed by 5 bases and the J gene end by 0 bases; junction bases not matched to a gene: 4. The CDR3 is 15 residues long. Per the germline V gene, CDR1 is SGHTA and CDR2 is FQGNSA. As DNA, the CDR3 is TGTGCCAGCAGCGGGAGCGGGAGGGCCTCCTACGAGCAGTACTTC. It codes for CASSGSGRASYEQYF. Together with reference TRBV7-2 and TRBJ2-7, the CDR3 gives the full variable domain: GAGVSQSPSNKVTEKGKDVELRCDPISGHTALYWYRQSLGQGLEFLIYFQGNSAPDKSGLPSDRFSAERTGGSVSTLTIQRTQQEDSAVYLCASSGSGRASYEQYFGPGTRLTVT.

The chain joins TRBV10-3 to TRBJ1-2, with unresolved D. Germline V gene sequence: CDR1 ENHRY, CDR2 SYGVKD. Trimming shortened V by 6 bases and J by 3 bases, and 29 bases separated the two germline ends. This CDR3 contains 19 residues. CDR3 sequence reads: CAIRTGFRSSYFPDYGYTF. DNA for the CDR3: TGTGCCATCAGGACTGGGTTTCGGAGCTCCTACTTCCCGGACTATGGCTACACCTTC.

The chain combines TRBV11-2 with TRBJ2-3; D might be TRBD1 (5 bases). The CDR3 length is 14 residues. V gave up 7 bases and J gave up 0 bases, with 11 bases separating them. Germline V gene sequence: CDR1 SGHAT, CDR2 FQNNGV. CDR3: CASTKGYSTDTQYF. The CDR3 DNA reads TGTGCCAGCACCAAGGGGTACAGCACAGATACGCAGTATTTT.

The rearrangement joins TRBV28 to TRBJ1-2; TRBD1 matches at 10 bases. Germline V gives CDR1 MDHEN, CDR2 SYDVKM. The CDR3 is made up of 16 amino acids. After removal of 8 bases from V and 1 base from J, the junction contained 10 bases not matched to a gene. The CDR3 loop reads CASFEAGTGVNYGYTF. DNA for the CDR3: TGTGCCAGCTTCGAAGCAGGGACAGGGGTTAACTATGGCTACACCTTC.

CDR3 loop: CASSQAGGYEQYF. Written as DNA, the CDR3 is TGTGCCAGCAGCCAAGCAGGGGGCTACGAGCAGTACTTC. The chain employs TRBV3-1 (or the pseudogene TRBV3-2) and TRBJ2-7, with 7 bases identical to TRBD1. There are 13 residues in the CDR3. The trim removed 1 base at V and 3 bases at J, leaving 0 bases unmatched. CDR1 is LGHDT and CDR2 is YNNKEL in the germline V gene (reference sequence).

The V gene is TRBV24-1, the J gene TRBJ2-5; the match to TRBD1 covers 10 bases. Trimming at V came to 3 bases and at J to 4 bases, leaving 7 bases not matched to a gene. The length of the CDR3 is 16 residues. CDR1 and CDR2 (germline): KGHDR, SFDVKD. The CDR3 is CATSDPRQGAGETQYF. CDR3 bases: TGTGCCACCAGTGATCCCCGACAGGGGGCCGGAGAGACCCAGTACTTC.

This chain links TRBV29-1 with TRBJ1-4; TRBD1 is a possible D gene (5 bases). The CDR3 is 12 amino acids. Germline CDR1 SQVTM, CDR2 ANQGSEA. The V end lost 4 bases, the J end lost 8 bases, and 11 bases lay between the germline ends. The chain's CDR3 is CSVVGHSEKLFF. CDR3 DNA: TGCAGCGTTGTGGGGCACTCCGAAAAACTGTTTTTT.

The rearrangement uses TRBV5-3 and TRBJ2-6, with D perhaps matching TRBD2 (6 bases). TRBV5-3 is an ORF, with its function uncertain. The CDR3 runs 19 residues. Trimming cost V 0 bases and J 0 bases, with 16 bases left between them. The CDR3 is CARSLAGRGEDSGANVLTF. CDR3 coding DNA: TGTGCCAGAAGCTTGGCCGGGCGAGGGGAGGACTCTGGGGCCAACGTCCTGACTTTC.

This clone was recorded once. The chain joins TRBV28 to TRBJ1-4, with 11 bases lining up with TRBD1. V trimming: 1 base; J trimming: 8 bases; junction bases outside the gene matches: 3. From germline, CDR1 is MDHEN and CDR2 SYDVKM. The CDR3 length is 15 residues. DNA for the CDR3: TGTGCCAGCAGTTTATTGGGACAGGGGGGAGAAAAACTGTTTTTT. It translates to CASSLLGQGGEKLFF.

This clone was seen once. The chain combines TRBV28 with TRBJ1-3; D unclear. The CDR3 extends over 11 amino acids. Between the trimmed V and J ends, which lost 6 bases and 8 bases, there was a span of 8 bases. Germline loops: CDR1 MDHEN, CDR2 SYDVKM. The CDR3 spells CASRQWYTIYF. In nucleotides, the CDR3 is TGTGCCAGCAGACAGTGGTACACCATATATTTT.

The V call is TRBV29-1, the J call TRBJ2-7; 10 bases line up with TRBD1. Trimming removed 7 bases from V and 3 bases from J; junction bases left unmatched: 3. This CDR3 is 12 amino acids long. Per the germline V gene, CDR1 is SQVTM and CDR2 is ANQGSEA. CDR3 in DNA: TGCAGCGGCAGGACAGGGGGCTACGAGCAGTACTTC. The encoded protein is CSGRTGGYEQYF.

The chain recombines TRBV18 with TRBJ2-5; D gene ambiguous. CDR1 is KGHSH, CDR2 LQKENI, per germline. The CDR3 has 11 residues. Trimming stripped 6 bases from V and 2 bases from J, with 4 bases between. CDR3 sequence (DNA): TGTGCCAGCTCCAAACAAGAGACCCAGTACTTC. Residues: CASSKQETQYF.

The V and J genes are TRBV2 and TRBJ2-2; TRBD2 might be the D (6 bases). Trimming shortened V by 7 bases and J by 2 bases, and 14 bases separated the two germline ends. The CDR3 runs 15 residues. In germline, CDR1 is SNHLY, CDR2 FYNNEI. The CDR3 protein is CASTARRGNTGELFF. CDR3 nucleotide sequence: TGTGCCAGCACCGCAAGGCGGGGAAACACCGGGGAGCTGTTTTTT.

The chain links TRBV12-3 or TRBV12-4 to TRBJ2-2, with D possibly TRBD2 on 5 matching bases. Deletions cut 5 bases from V and 4 bases from J, with 8 bases between. This CDR3 spans 13 amino acids. The CDR3 spells CASSIGGTGELFF. Written as DNA, the CDR3 is TGTGCCAGCAGTATAGGAGGCACCGGGGAGCTGTTTTTT.

This chain links TRBV27 with TRBJ2-3, with D maybe TRBD1 (5 bases). This CDR3 is 14 amino acids long. The V and J ends lost 2 bases and 5 bases respectively, with 11 bases between them. The germline V gene has CDR1 MNHEY and CDR2 SMNVEV (reference sequence). The CDR3 DNA reads TGTGCCAGCAGTTTAAACCAGGGCCTAGATACGCAGTATTTT. Protein sequence: CASSLNQGLDTQYF.

The chain is built from TRBV5-1 and TRBJ2-1; 9 positions agree with TRBD2. Germline trimming cut 3 bases from V and 3 bases from J; bases unmatched to any gene: 7. Germline V CDR1 and CDR2: SGHRS, YFSETQ. The CDR3 is 16 residues long. The CDR3 protein is CASSSSSGNYYNEQFF. CDR3 bases: TGCGCCAGCAGCTCGTCTAGCGGGAATTACTACAATGAGCAGTTCTTC. The full variable domain, in which reference TRBV5-1 and TRBJ2-1 provide the parts outside the CDR3, is KAGVTQTPRYLIKTRGQQVTLSCSPISGHRSVSWYQQTPGQGLQFLFEYFSETQRNKGNFPGRFSGRQFSNSRSEMNVSTLELGDSALYLCASSSSSGNYYNEQFFGPGTRLTVL.

The chain uses TRBV6-2 or TRBV6-3 and TRBJ2-6; D perhaps matches TRBD1 (6 bases). V was shortened by 5 bases and J by 1 base, with 24 bases between the two germline ends. The germline gives CDR1 MNHEY, CDR2 SVGEGT. The CDR3 consists of 20 residues. The CDR3 is CASSTRTVRPSKSGANVLTF. The CDR3 bases are TGTGCCAGCAGTACCAGGACAGTGCGTCCGTCTAAATCTGGGGCCAACGTCCTGACTTTC.

The chain is built from TRBV9 and TRBJ2-7, with D possibly TRBD1 on 6 matching bases. The CDR3 contains 16 residues. Germline V gene sequence: CDR1 SGDLS, CDR2 YYNGEE. Trimming took off 0 bases at V and 1 base at J, with 14 bases between the two ends. CDR3 DNA: TGTGCCAGCAGCGTAGTAGGAACAGGGTGTTCCTACGAGCAGTACTTC. Protein: CASSVVGTGCSYEQYF.

The chain carries TRBV19 and TRBJ2-2, with D possibly TRBD2 on 6 matching bases. The CDR3 length is 13 residues. Germline V gene lookup returns CDR1 LNHDA and CDR2 SQIVND (reference sequence). Trimming removed 2 bases from V and 7 bases from J, with 8 bases in between. DNA of the CDR3: TGTGCCAGTAGTATATTGGGAGGCGGGGAGCTGTTTTTT. This encodes CASSILGGGELFF.

The genes are TRBV13 and TRBJ2-7; possibly TRBD2 for D (5 bases). V lost 2 bases and J lost 4, with 6 bases in between. The CDR3 loop spans 12 amino acids. CDR1 and CDR2 from the germline V gene are PRHDT and FYEKMQ (reference sequence). CDR3 bases: TGTGCCAGCAGCTTACGGGGATACGAGCAGTACGTC. It translates to CASSLRGYEQYV.